This T cell receptor (beta chain) was captured in a study of blood T cell repertoires in COVID-19. Study-wide background: COVID-19 samples, acute and convalescent, were from the United States, Italy and Spain. T cells, B-cell-depleted T cells, or PBMCs supplied cDNA or gDNA.

This clone showed up just once. Original data processing: Reference gene primers were amplified, and this amplification served to estimate nucleated cell counts. Here immunoSEQ multiplex PCR was the method, and the copy in TCRdb shows in-frame clones only, minus some. V, J and clone size reflect that table, while D and trimming were determined from the DNA. The sample consists of under 70,000 clones, 80% to 95% of them appearing once. The specimen was peripheral blood. The origin of this receptor is a man older than 75 with acute or convalescent COVID-19.

The CDR3 coding sequence is TGCGCCAGCAGCTTGGACGGCGGGGGGGCCCCCGATACGCAGTATTTT. Translating it yields CASSLDGGGAPDTQYF. V usage is TRBV5-1 and J usage is TRBJ2-3, with 9 bases lining up with TRBD2. Germline trimming cut 0 bases from V and 6 bases from J; bases unmatched to any gene: 8. There are 16 residues in the CDR3. Germline assignment: CDR1 SGHRS and CDR2 YFSETQ.